The sample holds many counts of the clone carrying this T cell receptor (beta chain). The data stem from a study of glioma-infiltrating T cells. The iRepertoire nested amplicon-rescue multiplex PCR amplified TCR alpha and beta CDR3s from RNA. Each CDR3 protein is one row after TCRdb ran MiXCR on the multiplex PCR reads. Among around 130,000 distinct CDR3 sequences listed, around a quarter were seen once. Germline V lookup: CDR1 MNHNS, CDR2 SASEGT. J gave up 5 bases and V 6 bases, and 7 bases lay outside the gene matches. This CDR3 comprises 14 residues. This clonotype originated in a human donor with low-grade glioma or glioblastoma, undergoing nonglioma brain surgery, or in good health (not recorded which). The chain has TRBV6-1 and TRBJ1-5, with 7 bases aligning to TRBD1. The specimen was glioma tissue, nonneoplastic brain tissue, or PBMCs (not recorded which). Written as DNA, the CDR3 is TGTGCCAGCAGCGCCGACAGGGCGTATCAGCCCCAGCATTTT. This translates into CASSADRAYQPQHF.